This T cell receptor beta chain was sequenced in a study of T cells in Graves' hyperthyroidism and ophthalmopathy. General observations from the study: Peripheral blood also featured most of the thyroid clonotypes expanded above 0.001.

A sample of blood taken at first hyperthyroidism diagnosis preceded any ophthalmopathy symptoms. This clonotype was picked up a small number of times. Antigen specificity is unknown. Amplification yielded TCR beta CDR3 regions, with RNA transcripts as the source. Researchers ran a first-round RT-PCR on the TCR CDR3 using the HTBI primer set. TCRdb recomputed calls from the multiplex PCR reads with MiXCR, one row per CDR3 protein. The table shows about 270,000 distinct CDR3 sequences, with approximately 14% occurring only once. This TCR was recovered from a woman in her forties or fifties with Graves' hyperthyroidism that later progressed to Graves' ophthalmopathy. The sequenced sample was blood.

The CDR3 region is CASSIGEKYSNQPQHF. CDR3 DNA sequence: TGTGCCAGTAGTATCGGGGAGAAGTATAGCAATCAGCCCCAGCATTTT. The V call is TRBV19, the J call TRBJ1-5; D is uncertain. The CDR3 is 16 amino acids. V lost 3 bases and J 0 bases, leaving 12 bases between the germline ends. Germline CDR1 is LNHDA and CDR2 is SQIVND (reference sequence).